Each of the 29 T cell receptor beta chains below was sequenced from the same sample in a study of CD8 T cells in ankylosing spondylitis (dated by TCRdb to about 2017). On the study overall, not on this receptor specifically: Blood from ankylosing spondylitis patients appeared to be characterized by a TCR beta motif made up of several highly homologous amino acid variants.

Their target antigens are unknown. Library method: 5' RACE. These reads were obtained on an Illumina HiSeq 2500. TCRdb's own reprocessing of the public reads used fastp at Q25 and MiXCR and kept productive beta chains. Rows with a matching CDR3 protein are joined into one entry that keeps the most common DNA and genes. For this sample the table gives 670,000 or so distinct CDR3 sequences, of which around 17% were detected only once. The ten largest clonotypes hold under 20% of the sample. Sequenced: blood, either unsorted or a sorted T cell fraction (not recorded which). The receptors come from a male donor with ankylosing spondylitis.

V is TRBV4-3 and J is TRBJ2-3, with TRBD2 matching over 10 bases. CDR3 length equals 17 residues. The V and J ends lost 0 bases and 3 bases, in that order; junction bases with no gene match: 6. Germline CDR1 is LGHNA and CDR2 is YSLEER. The CDR3 DNA sequence: TGCGCCAGCAGCCAAGAAGCTAGCGGGAGAAAGACAGATACGCAGTATTTT. Translation: CASSQEASGRKTDTQYF.

This clonotype came up a few times. CDR3 protein: CATSEAGGEETQYF. The CDR3 nucleotides are TGTGCCACCAGTGAGGCGGGAGGGGAAGAGACCCAGTACTTC. The genes are TRBV24-1 and TRBJ2-5; TRBD2 matches 9 bases. Germline loops: CDR1 KGHDR, CDR2 SFDVKD. V was pared by 4 bases and J by 3 bases, with 2 bases of the junction left unmatched. The length of the CDR3 is 14 residues.

This clonotype showed up many times. The J gene is TRBJ2-7, the V gene TRBV9; D perhaps matches TRBD2 (6 bases). V lost 0 bases, J lost 6 bases, and 10 bases lay in between. In germline, CDR1 is SGDLS, CDR2 YYNGEE. The CDR3 contains 13 residues. CDR3 amino acids: CASSVAGDGEQYF. The CDR3 DNA is TGTGCCAGCAGCGTAGCGGGGGATGGCGAGCAGTACTTC.

The gene calls are TRBV11-2 and TRBJ2-1, with 10 positions matching TRBD1. The V gene's germline CDR1 is SGHAT and CDR2 FQNNGV. The V gene end was trimmed by 1 base and the J gene end by 10 bases; junction bases not matched to a gene: 4. CDR3 length: 14 residues. The CDR3 DNA sequence: TGTGCCAGCAGCTTAGGGACAGGGGGGCGGGAGCAGTTCTTC. It specifies CASSLGTGGREQFF.

This clonotype was seen many times. V is TRBV6-2 or TRBV6-3 and J is TRBJ2-7, with D perhaps assigned TRBD1 or TRBD2 (5 bases each). This CDR3 region has 16 residues. The germline gives CDR1 MNHEY, CDR2 SVGEGT. Deletions cut 7 bases from V and 0 bases from J, with 19 bases between. This CDR3 is CASTDISGDDSYEQYF. The CDR3 nucleotides read TGTGCCAGCACCGATATCTCCGGGGACGACTCCTACGAGCAGTACTTC.

This clonotype was seen more than once but under ten times. The V call is TRBV4-1, the J call TRBJ2-5; 8 bases map to TRBD2. The CDR3 is made up of 17 amino acids. The V segment lost 1 base and the J segment 1 base; nucleotides outside the gene matches: 8. Germline-derived CDR1 and CDR2 are MGHRA and YSYEKL. CDR3 amino acids: CASSQAGGATLQETQYF. For the CDR3, the DNA is TGCGCCAGCAGCCAAGCGGGAGGGGCGACCCTCCAAGAGACCCAGTACTTC.

The J gene is TRBJ1-4, the V gene TRBV18, with D tentatively TRBD1 (6 bases). This CDR3 is built from 14 residues. The germline V gene encodes CDR1 KGHSH and CDR2 LQKENI. Deletions cut 0 bases from V and 8 bases from J, with 10 bases between. The CDR3 spells CASSPPGGAEKLFF. The CDR3 DNA reads as TGTGCCAGCTCACCACCGGGGGGCGCGGAAAAACTGTTTTTT. The whole variable domain, remainder taken from reference TRBV18 and TRBJ1-4, is NAGVMQNPRHLVRRRGQEARLRCSPMKGHSHVYWYRQLPEEGLKFMVYLQKENIIDESGMPKERFSAEFPKEGPSILRIQQVVRGDSAAYFCASSPPGGAEKLFFGSGTQLSVL.

A single count supports this clonotype. V gene TRBV2 combines with J gene TRBJ1-4; D gene unclear. In germline, CDR1 is SNHLY, CDR2 FYNNEI. Trimming pared 4 bases from V and 0 bases from J, leaving 6 bases between. This CDR3 is built from 14 residues. Here the CDR3 reads CASSVHSTNEKLFF. The CDR3, as DNA: TGTGCCAGCAGTGTCCATTCAACTAATGAAAAACTGTTTTTT. Full variable domain (outside the CDR3, taken from reference TRBV2 and TRBJ1-4): EPEVTQTPSHQVTQMGQEVILRCVPISNHLYFYWYRQILGQKVEFLVSFYNNEISEKSEIFDDQFSVERPDGSNFTLKIRSTKLEDSAMYFCASSVHSTNEKLFFGSGTQLSVL.

DNA for the CDR3: TGTGCCAGCAGCAATTACAGGGGTGATAGCAATCAGCCCCAGCATTTT. As protein: CASSNYRGDSNQPQHF. The chain uses TRBV21-1 and TRBJ1-5; TRBD1 reflects the table's D call only, with no check against the DNA. TRBV21-1 is a known pseudogene. There are 16 residues in the CDR3.

The chain uses TRBV5-1 and TRBJ2-1; 14 bases fit TRBD2. After removal of 4 bases from V and 8 bases from J, the junction contained 5 bases not matched to a gene. The CDR3 runs 15 residues. The germline V gene has CDR1 SGHRS and CDR2 YFSETQ. The CDR3 is CASSGGLAGDDEQFF. Here the CDR3 DNA reads TGCGCCAGCAGCGGGGGACTAGCGGGAGACGATGAGCAGTTCTTC.

This clonotype was picked up a small number of times. The rearrangement links TRBV20-1 to TRBJ2-7; weak D call: TRBD1 (6 bases). Trimming removed 1 base at V and 0 bases at J, with 10 bases between. CDR1 DFQATT and CDR2 SNEGSKA come from the germline V gene (reference sequence). This CDR3 is built from 14 residues. The CDR3 region is CSARAATGSYEQYF. Written as DNA, the CDR3 is TGCAGTGCTAGAGCCGCGACAGGCTCCTACGAGCAGTACTTC.

This sequence joins TRBV14 and TRBJ2-5; D gene unclear. The V and J ends lost 1 base and 7 bases respectively, with 7 bases between them. Germline loops: CDR1 SGHDN, CDR2 FVKESK. The CDR3 length is 12 residues. The CDR3 coding sequence is TGTGCCAGCAGCCAAGGAGTAGGGACCCAGTACTTC. It codes for CASSQGVGTQYF.

J is TRBJ2-3 and V is TRBV20-1; 10 bases align to TRBD2. V lost 4 bases and J lost 4; bases outside the gene matches: 14. Germline V lookup: CDR1 DFQATT, CDR2 SNEGSKA (reference sequence). There are 17 residues in the CDR3. The CDR3 region is CSATTPGLAPEADTQYF. The CDR3 region has the DNA TGCAGTGCTACGACCCCGGGACTAGCGCCTGAGGCAGATACGCAGTATTTT.

This clonotype was detected a few times. The DNA for the CDR3 is TGTGCCTGGAGTGGTGGGACAGGGCCTAACTATGGCTACACCTTC. It yields the protein CAWSGGTGPNYGYTF. The genes are TRBV30 and TRBJ1-2, with 9 bases matching TRBD1. Trimming cost V 1 base and J 0 bases; bases outside gene matches: 3. The CDR3 contains 15 residues. In germline, CDR1 is GTSNPN, CDR2 SVGIG (reference sequence).

The chain employs TRBV4-3 and TRBJ2-1; no reliable D call. Germline assignment: CDR1 LGHNA and CDR2 YSLEER. This CDR3 comprises 14 residues. Trimming cost V 0 bases and J 6 bases, with 9 bases left between them. The CDR3 spells CASSQDFPTNEQFF. The CDR3 DNA sequence: TGCGCCAGCAGCCAAGATTTCCCCACCAATGAGCAGTTCTTC.

The chain carries TRBV24-1 and TRBJ2-7, with D perhaps TRBD1 or TRBD2 (5 bases each). V lost 3 bases and J lost 6, with 14 bases in between. Germline CDR1 is KGHDR and CDR2 is SFDVKD. This CDR3 is built from 14 residues. In DNA, the CDR3 is TGTGCCACCAGTGATCCCGGGACCGCGGGCGAGCAGTACTTC. Protein product: CATSDPGTAGEQYF.

This clonotype was observed at least ten times. The V call is TRBV7-6, the J call TRBJ2-3; no definite D call. Germline assignment: CDR1 SGHVS and CDR2 FNYEAQ. CDR3 length: 14 residues. Trimming removed 5 bases at V and 4 bases at J, with 13 bases between. In nucleotides, the CDR3 is TGTGCCAGCAGCCAAGCCCCTGGGCCAGATACGCAGTATTTT. It translates to CASSQAPGPDTQYF.

This clonotype was recorded at least ten times. The chain recombines TRBV7-2 with TRBJ2-7; D may be TRBD2 (5 bases). The germline V and J ends were trimmed by 5 bases and 5 bases, with 25 bases remaining between them. This CDR3 comprises 17 residues. Germline-derived CDR1 and CDR2 are SGHTA and FQGNSA. CDR3 coding DNA: TGTGCCAGCAGCATAAGTTACGGGTTGAGGGTAAGGGACGAGCAGTACTTC. This sequence encodes CASSISYGLRVRDEQYF.

A few counts support this clonotype. The rearrangement joins TRBV4-1 to TRBJ2-3; TRBD2 matches 15 bases. Germline CDR1 reads MGHRA; CDR2 reads YSYEKL. Trimming took 3 bases from V and 6 from J; bases not matched to a gene: 4. The CDR3 is 16 residues long. DNA of the CDR3: TGCGCCAGCAGCCAGGGACTAGCGGGAGGTTGGGATACGCAGTATTTT. As protein: CASSQGLAGGWDTQYF.

The V gene is TRBV2, the J gene TRBJ1-2; TRBD1 matches at 8 bases. With 6 bases clipped from V and 0 bases from J, the junction kept 6 bases outside the gene matches. Germline V lookup: CDR1 SNHLY, CDR2 FYNNEI. The CDR3 spans 15 residues. The DNA of the CDR3 is TGTGCCAGCAGAACGACAGGGGTGGCTAACTATGGCTACACCTTC. This sequence encodes CASRTTGVANYGYTF.

This clonotype has only a few counts. The rearrangement uses TRBV25-1 and TRBJ1-2; TRBD1 aligns across 7 bases. Germline CDR1 reads MGHDK; CDR2 reads SYGVNS. V was clipped by 2 bases and J by 8 bases; unmatched bases: 5. The CDR3 length is 13 residues. In DNA form, the CDR3 reads TGTGCCAGCAGTGAAACAGGGGACAGCGGCTACACCTTC. Amino acids: CASSETGDSGYTF.

V usage is TRBV12-3 or TRBV12-4 and J usage is TRBJ2-1, with 7 bases lining up with TRBD2. This CDR3 is built from 14 residues. J lost 4 bases, V lost 7 bases, and 7 bases had no gene match. CDR3 DNA sequence: TGTGCCAGCAACCCCGGGACTACTTACAATGAGCAGTTCTTC. This encodes CASNPGTTYNEQFF.

This clonotype was recorded a few times. The chain employs TRBV5-6 and TRBJ2-7; TRBD1 agrees at 9 bases. Looked up from germline, CDR1 is SGHDT and CDR2 is YYEEEE. V trimming: 4 bases; J trimming: 6 bases; junction bases outside the gene matches: 8. CDR3 length equals 14 residues. The CDR3 protein is CASSPGTGSLEQYF. CDR3 DNA: TGTGCCAGCAGCCCAGGGACAGGGAGCCTCGAGCAGTACTTC.

This clonotype was recorded at least ten times. The CDR3 DNA reads TGTGCCAGCAGTTCCCGGGACAGGGATGGAGATGAAAAACTGTTTTTT. It translates to CASSSRDRDGDEKLFF. The chain recombines TRBV12-3 or TRBV12-4 with TRBJ1-4; the match to TRBD1 covers 9 bases. The CDR3 is 16 amino acids. Losses at the gene ends were 4 bases for V and 6 bases for J; bases not matched to a gene: 9.

The V call is TRBV29-1, the J call TRBJ1-2; 8 bases map to TRBD1. V gave up 5 bases and J gave up 4 bases; unmatched junction bases: 9. Looked up from germline, CDR1 is SQVTM and CDR2 is ANQGSEA. CDR3 length: 14 residues. This chain's CDR3 is CSVQYDRGAYGYTF. CDR3 sequence (DNA): TGCAGCGTTCAATACGACAGGGGTGCCTATGGCTACACCTTC. Full variable domain (outside the CDR3, taken from reference TRBV29-1 and TRBJ1-2): SAVISQKPSRDICQRGTSLTIQCQVDSQVTMMFWYRQQPGQSLTLIATANQGSEATYESGFVIDKFPISRPNLTFSTLTVSNMSPEDSSIYLCSVQYDRGAYGYTFGSGTRLTVV.

This clonotype was seen a few times. The chain couples TRBV24-1 to TRBJ2-5, with 14 bases lining up with TRBD2. The CDR3 is made up of 19 amino acids. V was clipped by 3 bases and J by 3 bases; unmatched bases: 11. The germline CDR1 and CDR2 sequences are KGHDR and SFDVKD. The CDR3: CATSDPTPTSGGAEETQYF. CDR3 nucleotides: TGTGCCACCAGTGATCCAACCCCGACTAGCGGGGGGGCAGAAGAGACCCAGTACTTC.

This clonotype appeared a few times. The chain has TRBV20-1 and TRBJ2-5; tentatively, D is TRBD2 (5 bases). V lost 5 bases and J 5 bases, leaving 12 bases between the germline ends. CDR1 and CDR2 from the germline V gene are DFQATT and SNEGSKA (reference sequence). This CDR3 spans 12 amino acids. The CDR3 here is CSACTRAETQYF. DNA for the CDR3: TGCAGTGCTTGTACTAGGGCGGAGACCCAGTACTTC.

There are a few counts of this clonotype. The J gene is TRBJ1-6, the V gene TRBV20-1; 7 nucleotides line up with TRBD1. J gave up 6 bases and V 1 base, and 6 bases lay outside the gene matches. The CDR3 length is 15 residues. CDR1 and CDR2 from the germline V gene are DFQATT and SNEGSKA (reference sequence). CDR3 sequence: CSARGLGQFNSPLHF. The CDR3 nucleotides are TGCAGTGCTAGAGGTTTGGGACAGTTTAATTCACCCCTCCACTTT.

The sample holds many counts of this clonotype. V gene TRBV5-1 combines with J gene TRBJ2-1; either TRBD1 or TRBD2 may fit D (5 bases each). CDR1 and CDR2 (germline): SGHRS, YFSETQ. The length of the CDR3 is 14 residues. V lost 0 bases and J lost 4, with 8 bases in between. CDR3 nucleotide sequence: TGCGCCAGCAGCTTGGGAGGGGATTACAATGAGCAGTTCTTC. It encodes CASSLGGDYNEQFF.